The 10 T cell receptor beta chains below all came from one sample that was sequenced in a study of beta chain features in type 1 diabetes. As every portion of the isolated RNA was reverse transcribed, the sequencing read expressed TCRB transcripts. Clones were sequenced by immunoSEQ multiplex PCR, and TCRdb holds only the in-frame ones, with some missing. Of 390,000 or so clones detected, around 13% appear once; the ten largest clones hold around 0.035%. Sequenced sample: naive CD4+ T cells from blood. The receptor source for this set is a man aged 25-40 years in good health.

V is TRBV4-3 and J is TRBJ2-3; D possibly uses TRBD1 or TRBD2 (5 bases each). The V end was cut by 0 bases, the J end by 5 bases, with 12 bases between. The CDR3 runs 15 residues. Germline values: CDR1 LGHNA, CDR2 YSLEER. CDR3 coding DNA: TGCGCCAGCAGCCAAGAGGGTTCGGGGCGAGATACGCAGTATTTT. Protein product: CASSQEGSGRDTQYF.

V usage is TRBV7-9 and J usage is TRBJ2-2, with D possibly being TRBD2 (5 bases). Germline V gives CDR1 SEHNR, CDR2 FQNEAQ (reference sequence). The V and J ends lost 7 bases and 0 bases respectively, with 12 bases between them. This CDR3 comprises 15 residues. For the CDR3, the DNA is TGTGCCAGCATTCGGGGAAACTCGAACACCGGGGAGCTGTTTTTT. Its translation: CASIRGNSNTGELFF.

This clone was counted a few times. The V and J genes are TRBV7-2 and TRBJ2-7, with D perhaps being TRBD1 or TRBD2 (5 bases each). The CDR3 extends over 13 amino acids. Looked up from germline, CDR1 is SGHTA and CDR2 is FQGNSA. Trimming pared 3 bases from V and 4 bases from J, leaving 10 bases between. The CDR3 is CASSFRDQYEQYV. CDR3 nucleotides: TGTGCCAGCAGCTTCAGGGACCAGTACGAGCAGTACGTC.

This clone was seen a few times. The CDR3 spells CATGKAFF. CDR3 sequence (DNA): TGTGCCACCGGTAAGGCTTTCTTT. The chain uses TRBV7-9 and TRBJ1-1, with D uncertain. The CDR3 totals 8 residues. The V gene lost 10 bases and the J gene lost 11 bases, with 8 bases spanning the gap. Germline V gives CDR1 SEHNR, CDR2 FQNEAQ (reference sequence). The full variable domain, rest sourced from reference TRBV7-9 and TRBJ1-1, is DTGVSQNPRHKITKRGQNVTFRCDPISEHNRLYWYRQTLGQGPEFLTYFQNEAQLEKSRLLSDRFSAERPKGSFSTLEIQRTEQGDSAMYLCATGKAFFGQGTRLTVV.

This clone was picked up a small number of times. The chain has TRBV2 and TRBJ2-7, with a possible D match to TRBD2 (6 bases). The CDR3 totals 13 residues. V lost 2 bases and J 9 bases, leaving 14 bases between the germline ends. The germline V gene has CDR1 SNHLY and CDR2 FYNNEI. The CDR3 region is CASSELGLIGQYF. CDR3 sequence (DNA): TGTGCCAGCAGTGAATTGGGACTCATCGGGCAGTACTTC.

This clone occurred a few times. The chain links TRBV29-1 to TRBJ2-6; D might be TRBD1 (6 bases). The V end was cut by 1 base, the J end by 1 base, with 14 bases between. CDR3 size: 17 residues. Germline loops: CDR1 SQVTM, CDR2 ANQGSEA. DNA of the CDR3: TGCAGCGTTGAAGGGACAGTCTCGGAGTCTGGGGCCAACGTCCTGACTTTC. It yields the protein CSVEGTVSESGANVLTF.

The chain has TRBV7-9 and TRBJ2-1; D tentatively fits TRBD1 or TRBD2 (5 bases each). This CDR3 contains 13 residues. Looked up from germline, CDR1 is SEHNR and CDR2 is FQNEAQ (reference sequence). The germline V and J ends were trimmed by 5 bases and 6 bases, with 11 bases remaining between them. In DNA, the CDR3 is TGTGCCAGCAGCCAAGGGACCCGCAATGAGCAGTTCTTC. Amino acids: CASSQGTRNEQFF.

There are a few counts of this clone. The chain uses TRBV4-2 and TRBJ1-2, with a tentative D call TRBD1 (5 bases). The CDR3 is 16 residues long. V gave up 0 bases and J gave up 3 bases, with 14 bases separating them. Germline V lookup: CDR1 LGHNA, CDR2 YNFKEQ. The CDR3 loop reads CASSQEQGLDDYGYTF. CDR3 bases: TGTGCCAGCAGCCAAGAGCAGGGCCTGGACGACTATGGCTACACCTTC.

The chain uses TRBV7-2 and TRBJ1-1; D gene unclear. The V end lost 1 base, the J end lost 1 base, and 10 bases lay between the germline ends. Germline values: CDR1 SGHTA, CDR2 FQGNSA. The CDR3 loop spans 15 amino acids. The CDR3 sequence is CASSLDWGGNTEAFF. The CDR3 DNA reads as TGTGCCAGCAGCTTAGATTGGGGAGGGAACACTGAAGCTTTCTTT.

This sequence joins TRBV9 and TRBJ2-5; no clear D gene. Judging by the DNA end, TRBJ2-7 fits better; the J call may be wrong. The CDR3 extends over 14 amino acids. CDR1 is SGDLS and CDR2 is YYNGEE in the germline V gene. The CDR3 coding sequence is TGTGCCAGCAGCGTAGACGTACCTTCCTACGAGCAGTACTTC. Encoded protein: CASSVDVPSYEQYF.